One sample yielded the 18 T cell receptor beta chains listed below, sequenced in a study of regulatory T cells in long-lasting Graves disease. TCR beta libraries were built with iRepertoire HTBI primers and Arm-PCR of CDR3 regions. In TCRdb, the multiplex PCR reads were re-called with MiXCR into one record per CDR3 protein. The data show 530,000 or so distinct CDR3 sequences, roughly 13% seen once. This sample's time point: newly diagnosed GD, antithyroid drugs for less than 3 months. TCR sequences were obtained from RNA taken from PBMCs. These data also featured in a second study, about T cells in Graves' hyperthyroidism and ophthalmopathy.

The sequencing here drew on peripheral blood mononuclear cells (PBMCs), taken at new diagnosis, from a patient treated with antithyroid drugs. These receptors originate from a man aged 25-40 years with Graves disease.

The rearrangement links TRBV7-2 to TRBJ2-5; possibly TRBD1 or TRBD2 for D (5 bases each). Germline CDR1 and CDR2: SGHTA and FQGNSA. The CDR3 runs 14 residues. V was shortened by 2 bases and J by 6 bases, with 13 bases between the two germline ends. DNA for the CDR3: TGTGCCAGCAGCTTAAGGGGTGGGGGTCAGACCCAGTACTTC. Translating it yields CASSLRGGGQTQYF.

This clonotype was seen ten or more times. The CDR3 region has the DNA TGTGCCAGCAGCTCCCGGACAGGGGGCCTAACCGGGGAGCTGTTTTTT. It translates to CASSSRTGGLTGELFF. This rearrangement joins TRBV7-2 to TRBJ2-2; 11 bases fit TRBD1. The germline V gene encodes CDR1 SGHTA and CDR2 FQGNSA. The CDR3 extends over 16 amino acids. The V and J ends lost 4 bases and 5 bases, in that order; junction bases with no gene match: 6.

This clonotype was detected many times. J is TRBJ2-1 and V is TRBV24-1; 11 bases match TRBD2. The germline V gene encodes CDR1 KGHDR and CDR2 SFDVKD. V gave up 1 base and J gave up 7 bases; unmatched junction bases: 11. This CDR3 has 18 amino acids. The CDR3 loop reads CATSDLQNSGRAGNEQFF. In DNA form, the CDR3 reads TGTGCCACCAGTGATTTACAGAATAGCGGGAGGGCCGGGAATGAGCAGTTCTTC.

This clonotype showed up many times. This rearrangement joins TRBV24-1 to TRBJ2-2; D is undetermined. Germline CDR1 is KGHDR and CDR2 is SFDVKD. Deletions cut 4 bases from V and 3 bases from J, with 8 bases between. The CDR3 sequence is 14 residues long. For the CDR3, the DNA is TGTGCCACCAGTGAAAACAAGGACACCGGGGAGCTGTTTTTT. This gives the protein CATSENKDTGELFF.

This clonotype appeared a few times. The chain has TRBV15 and TRBJ2-6; D unclear. CDR1 and CDR2 (germline): LNHNV, YYDKDF (reference sequence). This CDR3 spans 15 amino acids. V shed 1 base and J shed 4 bases, with 8 bases lying between them. The CDR3 protein is CATSRVRVGANVLTF. CDR3 bases: TGTGCCACCAGCAGAGTAAGGGTGGGGGCCAACGTCCTGACTTTC. Together with reference TRBV15 and TRBJ2-6, the CDR3 gives the full variable domain: DAMVIQNPRYQVTQFGKPVTLSCSQTLNHNVMYWYQQKSSQAPKLLFHYYDKDFNNEADTPDNFQSRRPNTSFCFLDIRSPGLGDTAMYLCATSRVRVGANVLTFGAGSRLTVL.

The sample holds a few counts of this clonotype. The V gene is TRBV19, the J gene TRBJ2-1; D possibly corresponds to TRBD1 (6 bases). Germline V gene lookup returns CDR1 LNHDA and CDR2 SQIVND (reference sequence). The CDR3 runs to 13 residues. Trimming stripped 7 bases from V and 8 bases from J, with 15 bases between. CDR3 nucleotide sequence: TGTGCCAGTACTCGGACAGTTTACGATGAGCAGTTCTTC. Encoded protein: CASTRTVYDEQFF.

The rearrangement joins TRBV6-1 to TRBJ2-1, with 9 bases aligning to TRBD2. V was clipped by 4 bases and J by 9 bases; unmatched bases: 10. Germline V gives CDR1 MNHNS, CDR2 SASEGT. CDR3 length: 15 amino acids. In DNA, the CDR3 is TGTGCCAGCAGTGCTATAGCGGGAGACCTGGGTGAGCAGTTCTTC. Its translation: CASSAIAGDLGEQFF.

This clonotype was observed at least ten times. V and J are TRBV5-1 and TRBJ2-3; 8 nucleotides agree with TRBD1. The CDR3 has 14 residues. The germline CDR1 and CDR2 sequences are SGHRS and YFSETQ. V lost 3 bases to trimming and J lost 4 bases; unmatched junction nucleotides: 4. The CDR3 sequence: CASSSWTGPDTQYF. The CDR3 DNA reads TGCGCCAGCAGCTCATGGACAGGGCCAGATACGCAGTATTTT.

This clonotype was counted ten times or more. V usage is TRBV5-1 and J usage is TRBJ1-1; D ambiguous. V lost 4 bases, J lost 7 bases, and 17 bases lay in between. The length of the CDR3 is 14 residues. Germline assignment: CDR1 SGHRS and CDR2 YFSETQ. CDR3 region: CASSPGKGRVEAFF. For the CDR3, the DNA is TGCGCCAGCAGCCCCGGAAAGGGCCGGGTTGAAGCTTTCTTT. The full variable domain, its missing parts supplied by reference TRBV5-1 and TRBJ1-1, is KAGVTQTPRYLIKTRGQQVTLSCSPISGHRSVSWYQQTPGQGLQFLFEYFSETQRNKGNFPGRFSGRQFSNSRSEMNVSTLELGDSALYLCASSPGKGRVEAFFGQGTRLTVV.

This clonotype has ten or more counts. The rearrangement links TRBV12-3 or TRBV12-4 to TRBJ1-2, with 10 bases identical to TRBD1. Unmatched junction bases numbered 4, after V lost 1 base and J lost 5 bases. CDR3 length: 15 amino acids. The CDR3 loop reads CASSLGDRGGYGYTF. In nucleotides, the CDR3 is TGTGCCAGCAGTTTAGGGGACAGGGGTGGATATGGCTACACCTTC.

This chain joins TRBV5-1 and TRBJ1-2, with 7 nucleotides matching TRBD1. The CDR3 has 14 amino acids. Looked up from germline, CDR1 is SGHRS and CDR2 is YFSETQ. J gave up 3 bases and V 1 base, and 3 bases lay outside the gene matches. The CDR3 region is CASSLPGTDYGYTF. The CDR3, as DNA: TGCGCCAGCAGCTTGCCGGGGACAGACTATGGCTACACCTTC.

V and J are TRBV5-1 and TRBJ2-1, with D maybe TRBD1 (5 bases). Trimming shortened V by 0 bases and J by 7 bases, and 14 bases separated the two germline ends. Germline-derived CDR1 and CDR2 are SGHRS and YFSETQ. This CDR3 is built from 15 residues. The CDR3 reads CASSLAAGPLNEQFF. CDR3 nucleotide sequence: TGCGCCAGCAGCTTGGCAGCAGGGCCCTTAAATGAGCAGTTCTTC.

The table lists this clonotype with many counts. The rearrangement uses TRBV7-9 and TRBJ1-1; D is ambiguous. There are 12 residues in the CDR3. Trimming took 3 bases from V and 6 from J, leaving 8 bases between them. Germline-derived CDR1 and CDR2 are SEHNR and FQNEAQ (reference sequence). The CDR3 DNA follows: TGTGCCAGCAGCTTGGGGAGGTCTGAAGCTTTCTTT. Protein: CASSLGRSEAFF.

This clonotype was picked up many times. The chain combines TRBV19 with TRBJ1-2; no reliable D call. The CDR3 is made up of 13 amino acids. Trimming took 4 bases from V and 4 from J, leaving 10 bases between them. From germline, CDR1 is LNHDA and CDR2 SQIVND (reference sequence). The CDR3 is CASSTGGGYGYTF. The CDR3, as DNA: TGTGCCAGTAGTACAGGTGGCGGCTATGGCTACACCTTC. Full variable domain (missing parts from reference TRBV19 and TRBJ1-2): DGGITQSPKYLFRKEGQNVTLSCEQNLNHDAMYWYRQDPGQGLRLIYYSQIVNDFQKGDIAEGYSVSREKKESFPLTVTSAQKNPTAFYLCASSTGGGYGYTFGSGTRLTVV.

This clonotype showed up just a few times. The gene calls are TRBV5-6 and TRBJ2-1, with D perhaps TRBD1 or TRBD2 (7 bases each). CDR1 is SGHDT and CDR2 is YYEEEE in the germline V gene. Trimming stripped 3 bases from V and 1 base from J, with 32 bases between. The CDR3 has 22 amino acids. CDR3 DNA sequence: TGTGCCAGCAGCTCCCAAACAGGGGAATCGGGCGGGAGACCGGGATCCTACAATGAGCAGTTCTTC. Amino acids: CASSSQTGESGGRPGSYNEQFF.

This clonotype was counted at least ten times. The chain carries TRBV5-1 and TRBJ1-1; D is ambiguous. The ends were cut back, 0 bases at V and 6 bases at J, with 9 bases in the middle. CDR1 is SGHRS, CDR2 YFSETQ, per germline. The CDR3 sequence is 13 residues long. CDR3 in DNA: TGCGCCAGCAGCTTGGTTGGCGGGGCTGAAGCTTTCTTT. Encoded protein: CASSLVGGAEAFF. The whole variable domain, remainder taken from reference TRBV5-1 and TRBJ1-1, is KAGVTQTPRYLIKTRGQQVTLSCSPISGHRSVSWYQQTPGQGLQFLFEYFSETQRNKGNFPGRFSGRQFSNSRSEMNVSTLELGDSALYLCASSLVGGAEAFFGQGTRLTVV.

This clonotype appeared a few times. V and J are TRBV25-1 and TRBJ2-2; maybe TRBD1 (6 bases). CDR3 length: 13 amino acids. V was shortened by 7 bases and J by 4 bases, with 10 bases between the two germline ends. Germline V gene sequence: CDR1 MGHDK, CDR2 SYGVNS. The CDR3 DNA sequence: TGTGCCAGCAAGCACAGGGTCACCGGGGAGCTGTTTTTT. It translates to CASKHRVTGELFF.

This clonotype was observed at least ten times. DNA for the CDR3: TGTGCCAGCAGTAGCATACCGGGACAGGGGGACGAAAAACTGTTTTTT. Translation gives CASSSIPGQGDEKLFF. The chain combines TRBV2 with TRBJ1-4; 11 nucleotides line up with TRBD1. This CDR3 contains 16 residues. Germline V gene sequence: CDR1 SNHLY, CDR2 FYNNEI. V trimming: 5 bases; J trimming: 8 bases; junction bases outside the gene matches: 10. Combining the CDR3 with reference TRBV2 and TRBJ1-4 gives the whole variable domain EPEVTQTPSHQVTQMGQEVILRCVPISNHLYFYWYRQILGQKVEFLVSFYNNEISEKSEIFDDQFSVERPDGSNFTLKIRSTKLEDSAMYFCASSSIPGQGDEKLFFGSGTQLSVL.